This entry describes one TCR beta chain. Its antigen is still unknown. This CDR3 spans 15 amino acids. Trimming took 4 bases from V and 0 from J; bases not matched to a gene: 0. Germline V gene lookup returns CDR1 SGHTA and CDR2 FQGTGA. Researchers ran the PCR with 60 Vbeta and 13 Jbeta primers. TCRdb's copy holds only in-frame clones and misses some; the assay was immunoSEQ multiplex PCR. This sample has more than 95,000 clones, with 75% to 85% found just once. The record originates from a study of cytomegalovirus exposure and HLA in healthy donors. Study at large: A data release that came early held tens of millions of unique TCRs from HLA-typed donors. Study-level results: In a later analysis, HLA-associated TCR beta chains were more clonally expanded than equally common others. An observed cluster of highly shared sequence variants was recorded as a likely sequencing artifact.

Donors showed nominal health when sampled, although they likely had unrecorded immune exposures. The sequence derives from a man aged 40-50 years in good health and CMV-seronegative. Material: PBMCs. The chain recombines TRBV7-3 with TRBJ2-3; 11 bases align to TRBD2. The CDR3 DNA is TGTGCCAGCAGCTCTAGCGGGGGGAGCACAGATACGCAGTATTTT. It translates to CASSSSGGSTDTQYF.